This T cell receptor beta chain was identified during a study of cytomegalovirus exposure and HLA in healthy donors (dated by TCRdb to about 2017). For the wider study: According to an earlier analysis of 587 of the donors, 150 million to 200 million T cells yielded roughly 110 million unique TCR beta sequences and less than 300 Gb of sequence data. Approximately 300 gigabases of sequencing data and 75 million to 85 million unique TCR sequences made up an early release that covered several hundred HLA-typed donors. Among the approximately 430 genotyped donors, approximately 77% belonged to the genetic ancestry cluster associated with self-reported Caucasian donors. The aim of the study was to test whether cataloging public T cell receptors could identify signatures of past pathogen exposure. The study profiled the T cell repertoires of 500 to 800 subjects by immunosequencing and related them to cytomegalovirus serostatus. Along with the approximately 670-subject first cohort, a separate validation cohort of over a hundred different subjects was used. The study combined high-throughput TCR immunosequencing, statistical association of individual TCRs with disease status, and machine learning to predict cytomegalovirus infection status. A later analysis re-analyzed previously published TCR beta repertoires from about 730 donors and added high-resolution HLA genotyping to study TCR occurrence patterns. Rather than using new phenotypic data, the later analysis identified candidate immune exposures from TCR beta sequences and from how often those sequences occurred across donors. An earlier analysis of 587 of the donors applied high-throughput TCR beta sequencing to assess whether each TCR beta V gene segment acted as functional or pseudogenic. Donor age, sex, ethnicity and CMV serostatus were compiled alongside the repertoire data. A later genetic analysis used genome-wide SNP genotypes for about three fifths of the 666 donors, treating that subset as a discovery cohort. Every discovery cohort repertoire had been produced on one sequencing platform. Both class I and class II loci were covered by HLA typing, at four-digit resolution. The number of typed donors differed by locus: 629-630 for A, B, C, DRB1 and DQB1; approximately 520 for DQA1; approximately 600 for DPA1; and 450 to 480 for DPB1. Four to six DR-DQ haplotypes were handled as single units for association and clustering, since linkage in the cohort was strong. On average, 235,054 unique TCR beta nucleotide sequences were sequenced per donor among 398 genotyped donors of the cohort, with roughly 20% of those sequences being non-productive. On the study overall, not on this receptor specifically: Sequencing depth was assumed to be roughly uniform across donors in the presence/absence analyses, though that assumption may not hold. A further reported finding was that TCR beta sequences accurately predicted the HLA-A and HLA-B alleles for most subjects in the first cohort. A group of highly shared sequence variants was considered likely to be a technical artifact of the sequencing pipeline. In this cohort, only TCR beta chains were sequenced, and detectable features were limited by the absence of alpha or paired-chain data. In an earlier analysis of approximately 600 of the donors, most TCR beta V segments were observed in productive rearrangements about 87% or about 30% of the time, broadly matching IMGT annotations. Correlated functional status among segregating V segments might reflect linkage disequilibrium, but an unknown experimental factor could not be ruled out. A later analysis found that TCR association rates varied across HLA loci, with DRB1 alleles showing the most associated TCRs and HLA-C alleles the fewest. When HLA alleles, especially DR and DQ, strongly co-occurred, attributing TCR associations to individual alleles was difficult. In a later genetic analysis, a missense DCLRE1C variant was associated with V-gene and J-gene trimming of TCR beta chains, and the association was replicated in an independent cohort. The earlier analysis of some 540 of the donors excluded 15 to 20 rarely observed V segments, including chromosome 9 orphons, because counts were too low. A total of fewer than 200 TCR beta chains were listed by the study as associated with cytomegalovirus. The classifier was reported to diagnose cytomegalovirus status with high specificity and sensitivity in both the original and validation cohorts. HLA typing was unavailable for some donors at each locus, so association tests used only the typed subset. In a later analysis, over 15,000 TCR beta sequences were associated with specific HLA alleles at a false discovery rate of 0.05. According to a later genetic analysis, donors in an Asian-associated ancestry cluster had fewer N-insertions in productive TCRs than the approximately 700-donor mean. Most TCR sequences were observed very rarely across donors, whereas some public TCRs were present in many individuals. The only immune exposure information available for the cohort was CMV serostatus. In vitro tests confirmed that three of the cytomegalovirus-associated TCR beta chains recognize cytomegalovirus antigens. It was suggested by the authors that the approach could potentially be generalized to other disease states and immunological phenotypes. Some IMGT-functional V segments, including TRBV6-2 and TRBV6-3, could not be told apart with the 87-base-pair reads, so those segments were excluded. Compared with equally common non-associated chains, HLA-associated TCR beta chains in a later analysis were more clonally expanded and had lower generation probabilities. Most CMV-associated TCR beta chains appeared to be HLA-restricted in a later analysis, and the HLA associations seemed to be driven largely by CMV exposure. In a later analysis, several top co-occurrence clusters were reported to appear linked to parvovirus B19, influenza, CMV and Epstein-Barr virus.

The method was the immunoSEQ multiplex PCR assay. The multiplex PCR relied on a mix of 60 forward primers for TCR Vbeta segments and 13 reverse primers for TCR Jbeta segments. Amplification of the CDR3 region of rearranged TCR beta genes was performed with a multiplex PCR assay on genomic DNA. Amplified TCR beta libraries were sequenced as 87-base-pair reads on the Illumina HiSeq System. As for the authors' bioinformatics: A later analysis tallied roughly 76 million unique TCR beta chains across the approximately 670 repertoires, and around 10 million of those chains were shared by two or more donors. Raw reads were error-corrected and collapsed into unique sequences by a nearest-neighbor algorithm in which closely related sequences were merged to remove PCR and sequencing errors. CDR3 sequences were aligned to IMGT reference sequences to assign V, D and J gene segments. For a sequence to be retained, at least a six-nucleotide match to both a V gene segment and a J gene segment was required. Rearrangements were classified as productive when the CDR3 lacked stop codons and remained in frame with V and J, and all other rearrangements were classified as non-productive. CDR3 was defined according to IMGT convention as the region running from the second conserved V-encoded cysteine to the conserved J-encoded phenylalanine. The earlier analysis of some 580 of the donors excluded any sequence lacking an unambiguous match to a single V gene segment. An earlier analysis of around 600 of the donors classified V segments as functional when productive rearrangements were above 56.7% and as segregating when the standard deviation between donors was above 5%. A statistical classification framework was built to diagnose cytomegalovirus status from the catalog of TCR beta chain sequences. A later analysis assigned V and J genes by comparing TCR nucleotide sequences with IMGT/GENE-DB human TR gene sequences. A later analysis assigned CDR3 sequences and most-parsimonious VDJ recombination scenarios with the TCRdist pipeline. In a later analysis, each TCR beta chain was defined by its CDR3 amino acid sequence together with its V-gene family, and reads without a unique V-gene family were excluded. In a later analysis, around 650 highly shared, low-generation-probability nucleotide sequences were removed to address suspected cross-contamination and a sequencing artifact. A later analysis calculated a clonal expansion index for each public chain from normalized within-repertoire ranks of inferred template counts. Generation probabilities in a later analysis came from a VDJ recombination model fitted to out-of-frame rearrangements, and those results were checked against IGoR. Hypergeometric tests were used in a later analysis to score TCR-TCR, TCR-HLA and TCR-CMV co-occurrence, with a repertoire-size bias correction applied to the TCR pairs. To estimate false discovery rates, a later analysis permuted the HLA or CMV assignments 20 times. A later analysis grouped co-occurring TCRs with DBSCAN, adding TCRdist sequence similarity when clustering within HLA-allele-positive subsets. Co-occurrence clustering excluded repertoires with fewer than 30,000 or more than 120,000 public chains, plus five with anomalous nucleotide sharing. TCRdb stores this immuneACCESS table with in-frame sequences only. Part of the clones is absent; in the studies checked, under half of the shortfall reflects unresolved V genes, and no reason is known for the rest. Clonal size and the V and J genes are those of that table, whereas D and trimming came from the DNA. A total of some 120,000 clones appear in this sample, approximately 80% of them only once. The top ten clonotypes cover 11% of the sample.

The cohort was made up of 500 to 850 healthy bone marrow donors. At the time of sampling, all cohort members were nominally healthy, though unrecorded immune exposures were likely present. The donor was CMV seropositive and was included in the group of almost 300 seropositive cohort members. A peripheral blood sample was collected from each donor, and TCR beta sequencing was performed on peripheral blood mononuclear cells. Genomic DNA was extracted from the blood cell samples with the Qiagen DNeasy Blood Extraction Kit. As to this clone: Its cognate antigen has yet to be identified. The record has no base qualities; no much larger clone is one base away.

As encoded in the germline V gene, CDR1 is LGHNT while CDR2 is FRNRAP. The CDR3 measures 17 amino acids from cysteine to phenylalanine. Only the CDR3 DNA is retained, 51 bases long and in frame from the first base. The trim is 7 bases for V and 2 bases for J, with a gap of 20 bases between the germline ends. The sequence links TRBV12-5 to TRBJ2-2; tentative D gene TRBD1, with 6 bases matching. This clonotype was sampled from a male donor in good health and CMV-seropositive. Sequences were obtained from PBMCs. This receptor has the CDR3 CASAPPPETGNTGELFF. Here is the DNA: TGTGCTAGTGCCCCACCCCCCGAGACAGGCAACACCGGGGAGCTGTTTTTT.